This T cell receptor beta chain was obtained from a study of untreated major depressive disorder. Findings of the study overall: TRBV05-01 (Vbeta 5.1) usage was higher in CD4+ T cells of depressed patients than controls. A comparatively small sample limits the generalizability of these findings. TRBV25-01 and TRBV02-01 usage differences were not statistically significant.

A remark on this clone: No antigen is known for it.

Patients had taken no psychiatric medication, including antidepressants, for at least 8 weeks before enrollment. Typically 85% to 95% of enriched cells were CD4+. Generated by immunoSEQ multiplex PCR, the TCRdb table keeps only in-frame clones and is missing some. This sample has some 27,000 clones, with over 80% found just once. The germline gives CDR1 SGDLS, CDR2 YYNGEE. V shed 2 bases and J shed 3 bases, with 12 bases lying between them. The CDR3 runs to 14 residues. Sequences were obtained from CD4+ T cells from PBMCs. This chain links TRBV9 with TRBJ2-7; D is perhaps TRBD1 (6 bases). This TCR was recovered from a woman younger than 45 with major depressive disorder. Here the CDR3 DNA reads TGTGCCAGCAGCGTCCGGGACACAGGCTACGAGCAGTACTTC. Its translation is CASSVRDTGYEQYF.